Following are 2 T cell receptor beta chains from one sample sequenced in a study of vaccination effects on CD4 cells after COVID-19. Antigen-specific CD4+ T cells were expanded (with viral peptide pools) by the ViraFEST assay ahead of sequencing. Cells that had been cultured for less than eleven days were the source of isolated CD4+ T cells. Each participant was administered two doses of either the BNT162b2 or the mRNA-1273 vaccine. Assay used: immunoSEQ multiplex PCR; TCRdb lists only in-frame clones, some missing. Of fewer than 85,000 clones in the sample, 76% were seen once. Which antigens these TCRs recognize remains unknown. This material consisted of CD4+ T cells from PBMCs cultured with HCoV-OC43 spike peptides, taken after COVID-19 vaccination. Subset defined: HCoV-OC43 spike overlapping peptide pool stimulation. The receptors derive from a human donor who received a COVID-19 vaccine.

The V and J genes are TRBV7-8 and TRBJ2-5, with TRBD2 matching over 13 bases. This CDR3 is built from 16 residues. Trimming removed 5 bases from V and 5 bases from J; junction bases left unmatched: 8. Germline V gives CDR1 SGHVS, CDR2 FQNEAQ. CDR3 DNA sequence: TGTGCCAGCAGCCACACTAGCGGGGGGGCTCTGGAGACCCAGTACTTC. Its translation: CASSHTSGGALETQYF.

The chain couples TRBV19 to TRBJ2-5, with 7 bases aligning to TRBD1. The CDR3 is made up of 14 amino acids. V dropped 8 bases and J dropped 4; count of bases not matched to a gene: 10. Germline-derived CDR1 and CDR2 are LNHDA and SQIVND (reference sequence). CDR3: CASRSRGQGETQYF. Written as DNA, the CDR3 is TGTGCCAGTCGATCAAGGGGGCAGGGAGAGACCCAGTACTTC.